Listed below are T cell receptor beta chains from one sample, sequenced in a study of T cells and Merkel cell carcinoma outcomes. Some clones are missing from TCRdb's copy, which holds only in-frame ones; the method was immunoSEQ multiplex PCR. This table has roughly 1,800 clones, just over 90% appearing once. The source material was tumor tissue from Merkel cell carcinoma. These receptors all stem from a human donor with Merkel cell carcinoma. Both conserved end residues are part of each CDR3. Fields, in order: V gene, CDR3 length, clone size, J gene, D gene, CDR3 DNA, CDR3 protein. A D gene is named only where the DNA matches it firmly. Size values are once, few and many counts, or a class for expanded clones, and some rows have none.

v_call: TRBV7-9
cdr3_length: 14
clone_size: NA
j_call: TRBJ1-4
d_call: NA
cdr3_nt: TGTGCCAGCAGCTTTATAACAACTAATGAAAAACTGTTTTTT
cdr3_aa: CASSFITTNEKLFF

v_call: TRBV18
cdr3_length: 14
clone_size: NA
j_call: TRBJ1-1
d_call: NA
cdr3_nt: TGTGCCAGCTCACCTAGGCAGGGGAACACTGAAGCTTTCTTT
cdr3_aa: CASSPRQGNTEAFF

v_call: TRBV5-1
cdr3_length: 18
clone_size: few
j_call: TRBJ1-1
d_call: NA
cdr3_nt: TGCGCCAGCAGCTTGGGGGGGGAGTGGGTACGCAGGAACACTGAAGCTTTCTTT
cdr3_aa: CASSLGGEWVRRNTEAFF

v_call: TRBV4-2
cdr3_length: 15
clone_size: NA
j_call: TRBJ2-7
d_call: NA
cdr3_nt: TGTGCCAGCAGCCAAGAGGATTCCGAGGCCTACGAGCAGTACTTC
cdr3_aa: CASSQEDSEAYEQYF

v_call: TRBV6-8
cdr3_length: 12
clone_size: once
j_call: TRBJ2-7
d_call: NA
cdr3_nt: TGTGCCAGGAGACAGAACCCCTACGAGCAGTACTTC
cdr3_aa: CARRQNPYEQYF

v_call: TRBV6-6
cdr3_length: 14
clone_size: NA
j_call: TRBJ2-3
d_call: NA
cdr3_nt: TGTGCCACCTCTCTAAATACTGAGGCAGATACGCAGTATTTT
cdr3_aa: CATSLNTEADTQYF

v_call: TRBV4-3
cdr3_length: 17
clone_size: NA
j_call: TRBJ2-3
d_call: TRBD2
cdr3_nt: TGCGCCAGCAGCCGACGGACTAGCGGAAGGGCTGGAGATACGCAGTATTTT
cdr3_aa: CASSRRTSGRAGDTQYF

v_call: TRBV30
cdr3_length: 16
clone_size: NA
j_call: TRBJ2-3
d_call: TRBD2
cdr3_nt: TGTGCCTGGAGCGGGGGACTAGCGGGAGGAGGAGATACGCAGTATTTT
cdr3_aa: CAWSGGLAGGGDTQYF

v_call: TRBV9
cdr3_length: 15
clone_size: NA
j_call: TRBJ2-5
d_call: TRBD1
cdr3_nt: TGTGCCAGCAGCGTAGGAAGCAGGGGGCGGGAGACCCAGTACTTC
cdr3_aa: CASSVGSRGRETQYF

v_call: TRBV4-1
cdr3_length: 17
clone_size: NA
j_call: TRBJ2-7
d_call: TRBD2
cdr3_nt: TGCGCCAGCAGCCAAGGGGGGACTAGCGGGTTCTCCTACGAGCAGTACTTC
cdr3_aa: CASSQGGTSGFSYEQYF

v_call: TRBV6-5
cdr3_length: 15
clone_size: NA
j_call: TRBJ1-2
d_call: NA
cdr3_nt: TGTGCCAGCCGTCGACAGGATAGCCCTATCTATGGCTACACCTTC
cdr3_aa: CASRRQDSPIYGYTF

v_call: TRBV19
cdr3_length: 12
clone_size: NA
j_call: TRBJ2-1
d_call: NA
cdr3_nt: TGTGCCAGTAGACATCCGAGCATGTTACAGTTCTTC
cdr3_aa: CASRHPSMLQFF

v_call: TRBV2
cdr3_length: 17
clone_size: NA
j_call: TRBJ2-5
d_call: NA
cdr3_nt: TGTGCCAGCAGAAGGTTTACAGCGGGCGCCCTTCAAGAGACCCAGTACTTC
cdr3_aa: CASRRFTAGALQETQYF

v_call: TRBV5-1
cdr3_length: 15
clone_size: NA
j_call: TRBJ2-7
d_call: NA
cdr3_nt: TGCGCCAGCAGTCCAGGACGTAACAACCCCTACGAGCAGTACTTC
cdr3_aa: CASSPGRNNPYEQYF

v_call: TRBV18
cdr3_length: 14
clone_size: NA
j_call: TRBJ2-1
d_call: TRBD2
cdr3_nt: TGTGCCAGCTCACCAGCAGCGGGAGGGGATTTGGGGTTCTTC
cdr3_aa: CASSPAAGGDLGFF

v_call: TRBV9
cdr3_length: 13
clone_size: NA
j_call: TRBJ1-1
d_call: NA
cdr3_nt: TGTGCCAGCAGCGGTCGGGGGAACACTGAAGCTTTCTTT
cdr3_aa: CASSGRGNTEAFF

v_call: TRBV27
cdr3_length: 11
clone_size: NA
j_call: TRBJ2-7
d_call: NA
cdr3_nt: TGTGCCAGCAGAAGCTCCTACGAGCAGTACTTC
cdr3_aa: CASRSSYEQYF

v_call: TRBV14
cdr3_length: 16
clone_size: NA
j_call: TRBJ2-1
d_call: TRBD1
cdr3_nt: TGTGCCAGCAGCCAAGATCCGGGACAGGGGGACAATGAGCAGTTCTTC
cdr3_aa: CASSQDPGQGDNEQFF

v_call: TRBV7-3
cdr3_length: 12
clone_size: few
j_call: TRBJ2-1
d_call: TRBD2
cdr3_nt: TGTGCCAGCAGCTCTCAGCGGGGGGAGCAGTTCTTC
cdr3_aa: CASSSQRGEQFF

v_call: TRBV5-4
cdr3_length: 16
clone_size: NA
j_call: TRBJ1-1
d_call: NA
cdr3_nt: TGTGCCAGCAGCCCACGCCAGGGGCTGGAGAACACTGAAGCTTTCTTT
cdr3_aa: CASSPRQGLENTEAFF

v_call: TRBV5-6
cdr3_length: 17
clone_size: NA
j_call: TRBJ2-1
d_call: TRBD2
cdr3_nt: TGTGCCAGCAGTTACCTTATGACCGGGACTAGCGTCGATGAGCAGTTCTTC
cdr3_aa: CASSYLMTGTSVDEQFF

v_call: TRBV19
cdr3_length: 13
clone_size: NA
j_call: TRBJ1-3
d_call: NA
cdr3_nt: TGTGCCAGTAGCACCGGGGCAGGAAACACCATATATTTT
cdr3_aa: CASSTGAGNTIYF

v_call: TRBV29-1
cdr3_length: 13
clone_size: NA
j_call: TRBJ2-1
d_call: NA
cdr3_nt: TGCAGCGTGGGGACCCCCGCGTGGGATGAGCAGTTCTTC
cdr3_aa: CSVGTPAWDEQFF

v_call: TRBV28
cdr3_length: 17
clone_size: NA
j_call: TRBJ2-2
d_call: TRBD2
cdr3_nt: TGTGCCAGCAGTTTACTAGCGGGAGGGATGAACACCGGGGAGCTGTTTTTT
cdr3_aa: CASSLLAGGMNTGELFF

v_call: TRBV2
cdr3_length: 15
clone_size: NA
j_call: TRBJ2-7
d_call: TRBD1
cdr3_nt: TGTGCCAGCAGTGAACGGGGACAGCCAACCTACGAGCAGTACTTC
cdr3_aa: CASSERGQPTYEQYF

v_call: TRBV5-1
cdr3_length: 17
clone_size: NA
j_call: TRBJ2-1
d_call: NA
cdr3_nt: TGCGCCAGCAGCTTGGATGCAGGGTGGAGCTCCTACAATGAGCAGTTCTTC
cdr3_aa: CASSLDAGWSSYNEQFF

v_call: TRBV6-1
cdr3_length: 14
clone_size: NA
j_call: TRBJ2-5
d_call: TRBD2
cdr3_nt: TGTGCCAGCAGGGACCCGGGGGGGAAGGAGACCCAGTACTTC
cdr3_aa: CASRDPGGKETQYF

v_call: TRBV4-3
cdr3_length: 15
clone_size: NA
j_call: TRBJ2-7
d_call: NA
cdr3_nt: TGCGCCAGCAGCCCGCGTCGGGGAGGTATAGACGAGCAGTACTTC
cdr3_aa: CASSPRRGGIDEQYF

v_call: TRBV28
cdr3_length: 15
clone_size: NA
j_call: TRBJ2-3
d_call: TRBD2
cdr3_nt: TGTGCCAGCAGTTTATTAGCGGGAGGGACAGATACGCAGTATTTT
cdr3_aa: CASSLLAGGTDTQYF

v_call: TRBV6-5
cdr3_length: 10
clone_size: NA
j_call: TRBJ2-7
d_call: NA
cdr3_nt: TGTGCCAGCGGACACTACGAGCAGTACTTC
cdr3_aa: CASGHYEQYF

v_call: TRBV5-1
cdr3_length: 15
clone_size: NA
j_call: TRBJ2-1
d_call: NA
cdr3_nt: TGCGCCAGCAGCATCACGGGACAAGACTACAATGAGCAGTTCTTC
cdr3_aa: CASSITGQDYNEQFF

v_call: TRBV28
cdr3_length: 12
clone_size: NA
j_call: TRBJ2-7
d_call: NA
cdr3_nt: TGTGCCAGCAGTTCAAGCTCCTACGAGCAGTACTTC
cdr3_aa: CASSSSSYEQYF

v_call: TRBV7-9
cdr3_length: 16
clone_size: NA
j_call: TRBJ2-2
d_call: NA
cdr3_nt: TGTGCCAGCAGCTGGCGACTACCCGCGTTTTCCGGGGAGCTGTTTTTT
cdr3_aa: CASSWRLPAFSGELFF

v_call: TRBV4-1
cdr3_length: 16
clone_size: NA
j_call: TRBJ2-2
d_call: NA
cdr3_nt: TGCGCCAGCAGCCAAATGCCGGGAGCGTGGACCGGGGAGCTGTTTTTT
cdr3_aa: CASSQMPGAWTGELFF

v_call: TRBV7-9
cdr3_length: 14
clone_size: NA
j_call: TRBJ2-7
d_call: NA
cdr3_nt: TGTGCCAGCAGCTTAGGAACAGGGACCTACGAGCAGTACTTC
cdr3_aa: CASSLGTGTYEQYF

v_call: TRBV6-1
cdr3_length: 15
clone_size: NA
j_call: TRBJ2-1
d_call: TRBD1
cdr3_nt: TGTGCCAGCAGAGAACAGGGGCCCTCCTACAATGAGCAGTTCTTC
cdr3_aa: CASREQGPSYNEQFF